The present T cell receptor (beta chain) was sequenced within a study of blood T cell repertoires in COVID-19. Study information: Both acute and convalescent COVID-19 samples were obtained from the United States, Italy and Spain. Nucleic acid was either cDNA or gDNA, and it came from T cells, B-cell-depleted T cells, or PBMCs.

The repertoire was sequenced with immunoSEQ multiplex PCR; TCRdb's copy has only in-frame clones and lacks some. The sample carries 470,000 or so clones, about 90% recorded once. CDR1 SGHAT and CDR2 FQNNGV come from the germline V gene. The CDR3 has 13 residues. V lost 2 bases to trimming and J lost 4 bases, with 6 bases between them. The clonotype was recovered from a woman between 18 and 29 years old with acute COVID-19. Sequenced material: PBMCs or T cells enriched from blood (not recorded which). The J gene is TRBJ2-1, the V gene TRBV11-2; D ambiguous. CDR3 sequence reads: CASSLPIYNEQFF. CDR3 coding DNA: TGTGCCAGCAGCTTACCTATTTACAATGAGCAGTTCTTC.